The 29 T cell receptor beta chains below were found in one sample sequenced in a study of Ad26.COV2.S vaccination and SARS-CoV-2 variants. TCRdb's copy holds only in-frame clones and misses some; the assay was immunoSEQ multiplex PCR. The sample lists about 350,000 clones; 92% were seen once. The sample was peripheral blood, taken after recovery from COVID-19. Receptor source: a human donor who had recovered from COVID-19.

This chain joins TRBV18 and TRBJ1-1; 8 bases fit TRBD1. The CDR3 is 13 residues long. CDR1 KGHSH and CDR2 LQKENI come from the germline V gene. V lost 2 bases to trimming and J lost 4 bases; unmatched junction nucleotides: 0. The DNA of the CDR3 is TGTGCCAGCTCACCAGACAGGGGCACTGAAGCTTTCTTT. Its translation is CASSPDRGTEAFF.

The rearrangement links TRBV13 to TRBJ1-2; possibly TRBD1 for D (5 bases). The V and J ends lost 2 bases and 7 bases respectively, with 14 bases between them. CDR1 is PRHDT, CDR2 FYEKMQ, per germline (reference sequence). CDR3 length: 14 amino acids. CDR3 sequence reads: CASSLRGQGGGYTF. Here the CDR3 DNA reads TGTGCCAGCAGCTTAAGGGGCCAGGGAGGTGGCTACACCTTC.

The genes are TRBV5-1 and TRBJ2-7, with D possibly being TRBD1 (6 bases). Looked up from germline, CDR1 is SGHRS and CDR2 is YFSETQ. This CDR3 contains 12 residues. V shed 3 bases and J shed 5 bases, with 9 bases lying between them. The CDR3: CASSWTENEQYF. The CDR3 nucleotides read TGCGCCAGCAGCTGGACAGAAAACGAGCAGTACTTC.

Here the CDR3 DNA reads TGTGCCAGCAGCTTTGGTACCAACTATGGCTACACCTTC. Translating it yields CASSFGTNYGYTF. The chain is built from TRBV5-6 and TRBJ1-2; D call uncertain. This CDR3 comprises 13 residues. CDR1 and CDR2 from the germline V gene are SGHDT and YYEEEE. The ends were cut back, 2 bases at V and 2 bases at J, with 7 bases in the middle. The variable domain in full, completed from reference TRBV5-6 and TRBJ1-2, reads DAGVTQSPTHLIKTRGQQVTLRCSPKSGHDTVSWYQQALGQGPQFIFQYYEEEERQRGNFPDRFSGHQFPNYSSELNVNALLLGDSALYLCASSFGTNYGYTFGSGTRLTVV.

The V gene is TRBV4-1, the J gene TRBJ2-1; 9 nucleotides agree with TRBD1. The germline V gene encodes CDR1 MGHRA and CDR2 YSYEKL. The ends lost 5 bases at V and 4 bases at J; junction bases unmatched: 9. The CDR3 has 16 residues. The CDR3 nucleotides are TGCGCCAGCAGCACTCTACAGGGGGCTGGGTACAATGAGCAGTTCTTC. This codes for CASSTLQGAGYNEQFF.

This chain uses TRBV11-2 with TRBJ2-7; 8 nucleotides line up with TRBD1. CDR3 length equals 16 residues. V shed 6 bases, J shed 2 bases, and the junction held 12 bases outside the gene matches. CDR1 and CDR2 from the germline V gene are SGHAT and FQNNGV. The CDR3 reads CASSFPGGAATYEQYF. Here the CDR3 DNA reads TGTGCCAGCAGTTTTCCAGGGGGCGCGGCCACCTACGAGCAGTACTTC.

The genes are TRBV7-2 and TRBJ2-3; D call uncertain. The CDR3 is 15 amino acids. V lost 4 bases, J lost 1 base, and 12 bases lay in between. Germline CDR1 reads SGHTA; CDR2 reads FQGNSA. CDR3 protein: CASSSTSPRTDTQYF. CDR3 sequence (DNA): TGTGCCAGCAGCTCGACCAGTCCCCGCACAGATACGCAGTATTTT.

The chain employs TRBV9 and TRBJ1-1; TRBD1 matches 10 bases. J lost 4 bases, V lost 0 bases, and 12 bases had no gene match. Germline V CDR1 and CDR2: SGDLS, YYNGEE. This CDR3 contains 18 residues. The CDR3 bases are TGTGCCAGCAGCGTAGAGCCAGGGACAGGGGTCCCTATCACTGAAGCTTTCTTT. Translation gives CASSVEPGTGVPITEAFF.

This chain connects TRBV5-5 to TRBJ1-1; tentative D call: TRBD1 (6 bases). The CDR3 runs to 12 residues. Trimming cost V 4 bases and J 5 bases, with 9 bases left between them. Germline CDR1 is SGHKS and CDR2 is YYEKEE (reference sequence). The CDR3 protein is CASSPGQTEAFF. The CDR3 DNA sequence: TGTGCCAGCAGCCCAGGACAGACTGAAGCTTTCTTT. Looking up the rest from reference TRBV5-5 and TRBJ1-1 gives the full variable domain: DAGVTQSPTHLIKTRGQQVTLRCSPISGHKSVSWYQQVLGQGPQFIFQYYEKEERGRGNFPDRFSARQFPNYSSELNVNALLLGDSALYLCASSPGQTEAFFGQGTRLTVV.

This chain connects TRBV27 to TRBJ1-2; TRBD1 agrees at 8 bases. CDR1 is MNHEY, CDR2 SMNVEV, per germline (reference sequence). The junction had 7 bases not matched to a gene; V was cut back by 5 bases and J by 5 bases. There are 14 residues in the CDR3. The CDR3 DNA is TGTGCCAGCAGTCTTACCGGGACAGGATATGGCTACACCTTC. Encoded protein: CASSLTGTGYGYTF.

In its sample, this clone was seen once. V gene TRBV12-3 or TRBV12-4 combines with J gene TRBJ2-1, with TRBD2 as a possible D gene (6 bases). Trimming left V 7 bases short and J 7 bases short, with 14 bases between. This CDR3 has 13 amino acids. CDR3 residues: CASTPGGNNEQFF. CDR3 in DNA: TGTGCCAGCACCCCCGGGGGAAATAATGAGCAGTTCTTC.

The rearrangement joins TRBV7-9 to TRBJ1-2; the match to TRBD1 covers 8 bases. V lost 7 bases and J lost 2; bases outside the gene matches: 15. The CDR3 is made up of 17 amino acids. CDR1 and CDR2 (germline): SEHNR, FQNEAQ (reference sequence). The CDR3 DNA sequence: TGTGCCAGCACCGGGTCTGGGACAGGCGGAAGGAACTATGGCTACACCTTC. Its protein is CASTGSGTGGRNYGYTF.

The CDR3 loop reads CASSQTTGNTEAFF. The CDR3 DNA reads as TGTGCCAGCAGCCAGACGACAGGAAACACTGAAGCTTTCTTT. This chain uses TRBV3-1 (or the pseudogene TRBV3-2) with TRBJ1-1, with D possibly matching TRBD1 (6 bases). V lost 3 bases to trimming and J lost 2 bases, with 10 bases between them. Germline values: CDR1 LGHDT, CDR2 YNNKEL (reference sequence). The CDR3 runs to 14 residues.

The chain recombines TRBV3-1 (or the pseudogene TRBV3-2) with TRBJ2-5; a weak D match, TRBD1 (7 bases). With 1 base removed from V and 4 bases from J, the gap between germline ends came to 10 bases. CDR3 length: 14 residues. Germline V gene sequence: CDR1 LGHDT, CDR2 YNNKEL (reference sequence). The DNA of the CDR3 is TGTGCCAGCAGCCAAGCCCAGGGGGGAGAGACCCAGTACTTC. Translation: CASSQAQGGETQYF.

The chain has TRBV6-2 or TRBV6-3 and TRBJ2-7, with a possible D match to TRBD1 (6 bases). The CDR3 has 16 residues. V was trimmed by 1 base and J by 2 bases, leaving 15 bases between them. Germline CDR1 is MNHEY and CDR2 is SVGEGT. The CDR3, as DNA: TGTGCCAGCAGTTACTTACAGGGTCGTATGGCCTACGAGCAGTACTTC. This gives the protein CASSYLQGRMAYEQYF.

V gene TRBV7-8 combines with J gene TRBJ1-6; maybe TRBD1 (5 bases). The CDR3 spans 16 residues. Trimming shortened V by 4 bases and J by 10 bases, and 20 bases separated the two germline ends. Per germline, CDR1 SGHVS and CDR2 FQNEAQ. The CDR3 region has the DNA TGTGCCAGCAGCTCAACGGGATACGGGGGTCCCTCACCCCTCCACTTT. This encodes CASSSTGYGGPSPLHF.

The V and J genes are TRBV7-6 and TRBJ1-4; a weak D match, TRBD1 (6 bases). Trimming cost V 7 bases and J 5 bases, with 20 bases left between them. This CDR3 is built from 16 residues. CDR1 is SGHVS, CDR2 FNYEAQ, per germline. The CDR3 bases are TGTGCCAGCACCTTCGGGACAAACTATAACAATGAAAAACTGTTTTTT. It codes for CASTFGTNYNNEKLFF. Filled out from reference TRBV7-6 and TRBJ1-4, the complete variable domain reads GAGVSQSPRYKVTKRGQDVALRCDPISGHVSLYWYRQALGQGPEFLTYFNYEAQQDKSGLPNDRFSAERPEGSISTLTIQRTEQRDSAMYRCASTFGTNYNNEKLFFGSGTQLSVL.

The count of this clone is one. The chain employs TRBV2 and TRBJ1-3; TRBD1 is a possible D gene (5 bases). CDR1 and CDR2 from the germline V gene are SNHLY and FYNNEI. This CDR3 has 16 amino acids. V dropped 3 bases and J dropped 3 bases, with 15 bases sitting between them. The CDR3 reads CASSEERTSSGNTIYF. The CDR3 DNA follows: TGTGCCAGCAGTGAGGAAAGGACATCGAGTGGAAACACCATATATTTT.

V is TRBV10-2 and J is TRBJ2-4; possibly TRBD2 for D (7 bases). CDR3 length equals 20 residues. The germline V and J ends were trimmed by 6 bases and 0 bases, with 27 bases remaining between them. Germline assignment: CDR1 WSHSY and CDR2 SAAADI. The CDR3 nucleotides read TGCGCCAGCAGCTCGTCGATATGGGGGGGCGGGGCCTTAGCCAAAAACATTCAGTACTTC. Its translation is CASSSSIWGGGALAKNIQYF.

The J gene is TRBJ1-1, the V gene TRBV3-1 (or the pseudogene TRBV3-2); the match to TRBD1 covers 7 bases. Germline values: CDR1 LGHDT, CDR2 YNNKEL (reference sequence). V was clipped by 1 base and J by 11 bases; unmatched bases: 7. The length of the CDR3 is 13 residues. As DNA, the CDR3 is TGTGCCAGCAGCCAAGCCGGGACAGTCTCGGCTTTCTTT. Its translation: CASSQAGTVSAFF.

The chain carries TRBV7-8 and TRBJ1-6, with a tentative D call TRBD1 (5 bases). This CDR3 has 15 residues. From germline, CDR1 is SGHVS and CDR2 FQNEAQ. V gave up 5 bases and J gave up 9 bases, with 17 bases separating them. The CDR3 nucleotides are TGTGCCAGCAGCCGGGGGACTGAGCGAATTTCACCCCTCCACTTT. The encoded protein is CASSRGTERISPLHF.

This clone has a single count. This chain uses TRBV5-1 with TRBJ1-1; 7 bases agree with TRBD1. The length of the CDR3 is 15 residues. The V segment lost 4 bases and the J segment 0 bases; nucleotides outside the gene matches: 6. The germline V gene encodes CDR1 SGHRS and CDR2 YFSETQ. The CDR3 DNA sequence: TGCGCCAGCAGCGCCGGGGACAGAATGAACACTGAAGCTTTCTTT. It codes for CASSAGDRMNTEAFF.

The chain joins TRBV5-1 to TRBJ2-6, with D perhaps TRBD1 (6 bases). CDR3 length: 15 residues. Trimming took off 2 bases at V and 3 bases at J, with 9 bases between the two ends. Germline V CDR1 and CDR2: SGHRS, YFSETQ. This chain's CDR3 is CASSFSGDGANVLTF. The CDR3 DNA is TGCGCCAGCAGCTTTTCAGGGGATGGGGCCAACGTCCTGACTTTC.

This clone was seen a few times. The V and J genes are TRBV7-8 and TRBJ1-1; D is unresolved. This CDR3 comprises 13 residues. The germline CDR1 and CDR2 sequences are SGHVS and FQNEAQ. With 5 bases removed from V and 1 base from J, the gap between germline ends came to 8 bases. The CDR3 DNA reads as TGTGCCAGCAGCCTCTTCGGGAACACTGAAGCTTTCTTT. Amino acid sequence: CASSLFGNTEAFF.

This clone was picked up a small number of times. The chain is built from TRBV9 and TRBJ1-3; D gene ambiguous. The CDR3 runs to 17 residues. Germline-derived CDR1 and CDR2 are SGDLS and YYNGEE. V was pared by 4 bases and J by 0 bases, with 17 bases between. The chain's CDR3 is CASSHREVLSSGNTIYF. The CDR3 region has the DNA TGTGCCAGCAGCCATCGGGAGGTCCTCAGCTCTGGAAACACCATATATTTT.

V usage is TRBV19 and J usage is TRBJ1-5; D is possibly TRBD1 (6 bases). Germline CDR1 LNHDA, CDR2 SQIVND (reference sequence). The V and J ends lost 6 bases and 6 bases respectively, with 21 bases between them. CDR3 length: 16 amino acids. The CDR3 loop is CASSTAAGTLGQPQHF. DNA for the CDR3: TGTGCCAGTAGCACCGCCGCCGGGACACTTGGTCAGCCCCAGCATTTT.

The chain has TRBV10-1 and TRBJ2-2, with D unclear. CDR3 size: 14 residues. The V and J ends lost 7 bases and 2 bases respectively, with 11 bases between them. Germline CDR1 is WNHNN and CDR2 is SYGVQD (reference sequence). Here the CDR3 reads CASKAQKNTGELFF. The CDR3 coding sequence is TGCGCCAGCAAAGCACAGAAAAACACCGGGGAGCTGTTTTTT.

V usage is TRBV7-9 and J usage is TRBJ2-7, with D possibly matching TRBD1 (6 bases). The germline V and J ends were trimmed by 1 base and 9 bases, with 19 bases remaining between them. Germline CDR1 is SEHNR and CDR2 is FQNEAQ (reference sequence). The CDR3 loop spans 15 amino acids. CDR3 sequence: CASSLGRGPLDAQYF. CDR3 sequence (DNA): TGTGCCAGCAGCTTAGGCAGGGGCCCTTTGGACGCGCAGTACTTC.

The J gene is TRBJ1-6, the V gene TRBV6-1; 10 bases agree with TRBD1. This CDR3 comprises 16 residues. V gave up 3 bases and J gave up 7 bases; unmatched junction bases: 6. The germline CDR1 and CDR2 sequences are MNHNS and SASEGT. CDR3: CASSERTGGLNSPLHF. DNA for the CDR3: TGTGCCAGCAGTGAGAGGACAGGGGGGTTGAATTCACCCCTCCACTTT.